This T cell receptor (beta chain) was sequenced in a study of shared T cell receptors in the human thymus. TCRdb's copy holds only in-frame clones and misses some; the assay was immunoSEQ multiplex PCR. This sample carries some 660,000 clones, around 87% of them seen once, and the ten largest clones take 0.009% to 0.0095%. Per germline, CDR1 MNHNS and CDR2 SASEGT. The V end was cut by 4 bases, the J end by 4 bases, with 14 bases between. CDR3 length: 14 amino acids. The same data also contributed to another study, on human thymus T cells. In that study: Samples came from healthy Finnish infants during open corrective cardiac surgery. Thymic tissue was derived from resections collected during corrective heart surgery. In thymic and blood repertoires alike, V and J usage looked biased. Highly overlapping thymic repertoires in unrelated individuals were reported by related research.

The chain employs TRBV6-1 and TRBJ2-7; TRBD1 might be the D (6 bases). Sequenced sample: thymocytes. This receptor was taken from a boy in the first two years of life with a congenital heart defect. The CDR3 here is CASSADSTIYEQYF. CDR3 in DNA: TGTGCCAGCAGTGCGGACAGCACTATTTACGAGCAGTACTTC.